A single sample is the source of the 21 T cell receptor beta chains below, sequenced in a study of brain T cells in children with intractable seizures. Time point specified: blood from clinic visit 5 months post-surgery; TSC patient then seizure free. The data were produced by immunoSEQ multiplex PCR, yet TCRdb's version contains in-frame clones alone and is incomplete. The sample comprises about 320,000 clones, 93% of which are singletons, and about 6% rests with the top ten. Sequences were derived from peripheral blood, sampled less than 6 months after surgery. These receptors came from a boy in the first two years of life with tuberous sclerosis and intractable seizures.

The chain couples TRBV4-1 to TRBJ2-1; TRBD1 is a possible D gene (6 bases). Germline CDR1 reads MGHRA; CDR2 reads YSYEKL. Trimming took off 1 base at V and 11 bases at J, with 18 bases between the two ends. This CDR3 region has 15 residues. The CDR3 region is CASSQAEGGLSKQFF. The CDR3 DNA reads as TGCGCCAGCAGCCAAGCCGAAGGGGGTCTATCGAAGCAGTTCTTC.

CDR3 bases: TGCGCCAGCAGCCAAGTTCCCAGAGAGAATGAAAAACTGTTTTTT. Its protein is CASSQVPRENEKLFF. This chain uses TRBV4-1 with TRBJ1-4; no clear D gene. The germline V gene has CDR1 MGHRA and CDR2 YSYEKL. The CDR3 runs 15 residues. V dropped 1 base and J dropped 5 bases, with 11 bases sitting between them.

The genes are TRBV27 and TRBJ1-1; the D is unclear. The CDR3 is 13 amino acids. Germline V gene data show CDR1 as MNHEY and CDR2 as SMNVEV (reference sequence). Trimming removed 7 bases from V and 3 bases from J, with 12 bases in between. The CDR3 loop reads CASKIGQHTEAFF. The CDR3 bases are TGTGCCAGCAAAATCGGGCAGCACACTGAAGCTTTCTTT.

CDR3 nucleotides: TGTGCCATCAGTGAGTCGGTAACTCAGATGGCCGGGGAGCTGTTTTTT. Translation gives CAISESVTQMAGELFF. V and J are TRBV10-3 and TRBJ2-2; D not resolved. The ends were cut back, 0 bases at V and 6 bases at J, with 14 bases in the middle. The CDR3 length is 16 residues. Germline V CDR1 and CDR2: ENHRY, SYGVKD.

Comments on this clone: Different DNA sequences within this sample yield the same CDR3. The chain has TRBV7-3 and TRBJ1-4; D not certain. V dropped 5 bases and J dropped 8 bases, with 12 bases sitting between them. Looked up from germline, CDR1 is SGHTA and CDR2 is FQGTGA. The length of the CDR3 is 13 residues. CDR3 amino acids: CASSPGPREKLFF. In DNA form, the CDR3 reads TGTGCCAGCAGCCCTGGGCCGCGGGAAAAACTGTTTTTT. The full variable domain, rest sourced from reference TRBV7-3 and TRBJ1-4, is GAGVSQTPSNKVTEKGKYVELRCDPISGHTALYWYRQSLGQGPEFLIYFQGTGAADDSGLPNDRFFAVRPEGSVSTLKIQRTERGDSAVYLCASSPGPREKLFFGSGTQLSVL.

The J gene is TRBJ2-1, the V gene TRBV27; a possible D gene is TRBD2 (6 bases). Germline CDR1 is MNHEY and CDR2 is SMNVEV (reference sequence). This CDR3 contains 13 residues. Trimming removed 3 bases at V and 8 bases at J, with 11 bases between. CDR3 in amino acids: CASSFSGEYEQFF. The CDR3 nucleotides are TGTGCCAGCAGTTTCTCGGGGGAGTATGAGCAGTTCTTC.

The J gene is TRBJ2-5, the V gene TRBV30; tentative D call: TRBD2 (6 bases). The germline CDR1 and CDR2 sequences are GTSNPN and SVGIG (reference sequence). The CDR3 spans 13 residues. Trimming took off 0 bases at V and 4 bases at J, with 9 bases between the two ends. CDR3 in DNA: TGTGCCTGGAGTGTAGACGGGAGAGAGACCCAGTACTTC. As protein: CAWSVDGRETQYF. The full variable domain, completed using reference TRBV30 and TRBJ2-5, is SQTIHQWPATLVQPVGSPLSLECTVEGTSNPNLYWYRQAAGRGLQLLFYSVGIGQISSEVPQNLSASRPQDRQFILSSKKLLLSDSGFYLCAWSVDGRETQYFGPGTRLLVL.

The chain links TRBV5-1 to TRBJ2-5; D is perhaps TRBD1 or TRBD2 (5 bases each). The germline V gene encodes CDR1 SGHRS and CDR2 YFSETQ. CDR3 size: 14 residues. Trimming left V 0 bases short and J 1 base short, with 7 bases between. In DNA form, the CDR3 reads TGCGCCAGCAGCTTGGATGGGGGCCAAGAGACCCAGTACTTC. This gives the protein CASSLDGGQETQYF.

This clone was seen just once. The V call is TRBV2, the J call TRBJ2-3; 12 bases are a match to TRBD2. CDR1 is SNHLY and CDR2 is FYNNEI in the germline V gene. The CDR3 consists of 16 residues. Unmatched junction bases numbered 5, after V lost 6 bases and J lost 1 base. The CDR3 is CASRFGLAGRTDTQYF. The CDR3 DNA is TGTGCCAGCAGATTCGGACTAGCGGGACGCACAGATACGCAGTATTTT.

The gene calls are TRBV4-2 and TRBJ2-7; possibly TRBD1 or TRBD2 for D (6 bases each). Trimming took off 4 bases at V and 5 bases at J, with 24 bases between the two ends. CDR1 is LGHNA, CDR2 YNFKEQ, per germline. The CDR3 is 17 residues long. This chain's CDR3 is CASSPRLLGGPWDEQYF. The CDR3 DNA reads TGTGCCAGCAGCCCAAGGCTTCTAGGGGGGCCTTGGGACGAGCAGTACTTC.

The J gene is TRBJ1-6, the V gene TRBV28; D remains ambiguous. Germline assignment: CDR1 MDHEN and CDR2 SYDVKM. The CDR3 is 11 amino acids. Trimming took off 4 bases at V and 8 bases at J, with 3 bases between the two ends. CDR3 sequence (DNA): TGTGCCAGCAGTTCTTATTCACCCCTCCACTTT. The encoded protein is CASSSYSPLHF.

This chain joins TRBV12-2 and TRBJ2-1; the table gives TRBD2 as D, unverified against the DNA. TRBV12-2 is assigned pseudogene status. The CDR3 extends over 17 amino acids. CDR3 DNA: TGTGCAAGTCGCTTATACACTAGCGGGTTGTCCTACAATGAGCAGTTCTTC. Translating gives CASRLYTSGLSYNEQFF.

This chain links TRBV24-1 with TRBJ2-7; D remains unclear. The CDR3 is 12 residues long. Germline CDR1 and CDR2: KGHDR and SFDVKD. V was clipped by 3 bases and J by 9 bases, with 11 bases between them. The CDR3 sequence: CATSDDHSGQYF. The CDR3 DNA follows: TGTGCCACCAGTGATGACCATTCCGGGCAGTACTTC.

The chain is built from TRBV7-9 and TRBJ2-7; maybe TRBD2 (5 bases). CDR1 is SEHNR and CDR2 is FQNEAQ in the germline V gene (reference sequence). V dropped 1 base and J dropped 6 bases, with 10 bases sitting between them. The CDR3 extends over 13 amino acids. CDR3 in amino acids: CASSLGELGEQYF. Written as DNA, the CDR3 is TGTGCCAGCAGCTTAGGAGAACTAGGCGAGCAGTACTTC.

CDR3 nucleotides: TGTGCCAGCAGCTTATACGCCGGACAGGGGGCGATTGACTATGGCTACACCTTC. It encodes CASSLYAGQGAIDYGYTF. The J gene is TRBJ1-2, the V gene TRBV7-8; 11 nucleotides line up with TRBD1. This CDR3 contains 18 residues. V gave up 2 bases and J gave up 3 bases; unmatched junction bases: 11. Germline values: CDR1 SGHVS, CDR2 FQNEAQ.

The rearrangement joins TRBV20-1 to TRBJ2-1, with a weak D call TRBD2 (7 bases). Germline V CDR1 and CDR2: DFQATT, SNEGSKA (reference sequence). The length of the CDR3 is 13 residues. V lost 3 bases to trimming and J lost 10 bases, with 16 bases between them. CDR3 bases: TGCAGTGCTAGTCTCGGGGGGCGTAAGGAGCAGTTCTTC. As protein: CSASLGGRKEQFF.

The CDR3: CASSLWEGTLNTGELFF. CDR3 coding DNA: TGTGCCAGCAGTTTATGGGAAGGGACGCTGAACACCGGGGAGCTGTTTTTT. The gene calls are TRBV27 and TRBJ2-2; the D call may be TRBD1 or TRBD2 (5 bases each). The CDR3 is 17 amino acids. CDR1 is MNHEY, CDR2 SMNVEV, per germline (reference sequence). The germline V and J ends were trimmed by 1 base and 1 base, with 13 bases remaining between them.

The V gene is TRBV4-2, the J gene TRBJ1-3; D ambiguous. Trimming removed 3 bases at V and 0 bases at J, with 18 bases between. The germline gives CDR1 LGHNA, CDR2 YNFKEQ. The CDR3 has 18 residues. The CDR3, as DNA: TGTGCCAGCAGCCAGGCAGGCCAGGCCCACAGCTCTGGAAACACCATATATTTT. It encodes CASSQAGQAHSSGNTIYF.

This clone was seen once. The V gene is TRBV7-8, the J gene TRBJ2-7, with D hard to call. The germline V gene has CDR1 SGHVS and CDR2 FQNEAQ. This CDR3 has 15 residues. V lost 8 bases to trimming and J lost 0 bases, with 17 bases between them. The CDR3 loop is CASRAGHASSYEQYF. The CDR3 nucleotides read TGTGCCAGCCGGGCAGGTCACGCGAGCTCCTACGAGCAGTACTTC.

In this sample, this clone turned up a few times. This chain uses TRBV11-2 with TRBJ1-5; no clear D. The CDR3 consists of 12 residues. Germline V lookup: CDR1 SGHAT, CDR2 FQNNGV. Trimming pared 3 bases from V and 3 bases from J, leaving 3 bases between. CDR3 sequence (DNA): TGTGCCAGCAGCTTCCCCAATCAGCCCCAGCATTTT. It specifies CASSFPNQPQHF.

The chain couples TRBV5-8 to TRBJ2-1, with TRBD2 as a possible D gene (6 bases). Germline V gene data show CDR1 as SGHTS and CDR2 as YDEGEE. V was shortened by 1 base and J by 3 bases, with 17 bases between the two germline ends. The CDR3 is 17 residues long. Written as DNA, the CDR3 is TGTGCCAGCAGCTTGAGCTCTGGAATGGGGGGCTACAATGAGCAGTTCTTC. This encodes CASSLSSGMGGYNEQFF.